The sample holds a few counts of the clone carrying this TCR beta chain. Antigen unknown. As part of library construction, unique molecular identifiers were attached to individual cDNA molecules. TCRdb ran MiXCR on the 5' RACE reads and lists one entry per CDR3 protein. The sample yields tens of thousands of distinct CDR3 sequences, 7% to 8% seen once. Germline values: CDR1 SGHRS, CDR2 YFSETQ. V was clipped by 4 bases and J by 4 bases; unmatched bases: 10. This CDR3 contains 16 residues. The data were obtained in a study of early T cells in non-severe SARS-CoV-2 infection. Study observations and caveats: Missing private and CD4 specificities, VDJdb matching favored anti-spike CD8 responses.

Sequencing was done on a sample of whole blood. The sequence came from an adult who was a healthcare worker with PCR-confirmed SARS-CoV-2 infection or an uninfected control (not recorded which). The genes are TRBV5-1 and TRBJ2-3, with 9 bases aligning to TRBD1. CDR3 region: CASSRTGTGFSDTQYF. The CDR3 DNA is TGCGCCAGCAGCCGAACCGGGACAGGGTTTTCAGATACGCAGTATTTT.